Below, 14 T cell receptor beta chains from the same sample are listed, as sequenced in a study of cytomegalovirus exposure and HLA in healthy donors. Produced via immunoSEQ multiplex PCR; TCRdb's table is partial and in-frame only. Of over 150,000 clones listed, about 79% are singletons. Input material: PBMCs. These receptors were collected from a woman aged 25 to 39 in good health and CMV-seropositive.

In its sample, this clone was seen once. The chain has TRBV5-1 and TRBJ2-3, with D uncertain. CDR3 size: 14 residues. The germline V and J ends were trimmed by 0 bases and 4 bases, with 9 bases remaining between them. Per the germline V gene, CDR1 is SGHRS and CDR2 is YFSETQ. CDR3: CASSLETLADTQYF. CDR3 nucleotides: TGCGCCAGCAGCTTGGAGACATTGGCAGATACGCAGTATTTT.

This clone was picked up one time. The chain is built from TRBV29-1 and TRBJ1-5; no reliable D call. Trimming cost V 5 bases and J 0 bases, with 11 bases left between them. The CDR3 spans 14 residues. Germline values: CDR1 SQVTM, CDR2 ANQGSEA. The CDR3 sequence: CSVKWPDSNQPQHF. CDR3 bases: TGCAGCGTTAAATGGCCCGATAGCAATCAGCCCCAGCATTTT.

The CDR3 here is CASSTPGGRGGDTQYF. The CDR3 nucleotides read TGTGCCAGCAGTACCCCCGGGGGGCGCGGTGGAGATACGCAGTATTTT. This chain uses TRBV27 with TRBJ2-3; TRBD2 might be the D (7 bases). The CDR3 contains 16 residues. Germline V gene sequence: CDR1 MNHEY, CDR2 SMNVEV (reference sequence). Trimming removed 5 bases from V and 5 bases from J, with 20 bases in between.

The V gene is TRBV9, the J gene TRBJ1-4; no firm D call. Trimming left V 3 bases short and J 8 bases short, with 11 bases between. Germline lookup yields CDR1 SGDLS and CDR2 YYNGEE. This CDR3 spans 13 amino acids. CDR3 region: CASSGTLGEKLFF. CDR3 DNA: TGTGCCAGCAGCGGGACTCTAGGAGAAAAACTGTTTTTT.

The chain links TRBV5-1 to TRBJ1-1; 8 nucleotides align to TRBD1. J was trimmed by 0 bases and V by 3 bases; bases with no gene match: 7. This CDR3 contains 16 residues. Germline V gene sequence: CDR1 SGHRS, CDR2 YFSETQ. The CDR3 spells CASSWGQVTLNTEAFF. The CDR3 DNA sequence: TGCGCCAGCAGCTGGGGACAGGTCACCCTGAACACTGAAGCTTTCTTT.

This clone was counted only a few times. The chain has TRBV2 and TRBJ1-3; D is unresolved. V gave up 7 bases and J gave up 2 bases, with 9 bases separating them. The CDR3 covers 13 residues. Germline CDR1 and CDR2: SNHLY and FYNNEI. DNA of the CDR3: TGTGCCAGCACGGAGGAGGCTGGAAACACCATATATTTT. It encodes CASTEEAGNTIYF.

This sequence joins TRBV7-8 and TRBJ1-5; unclear D gene. This CDR3 spans 16 amino acids. Trimming stripped 1 base from V and 1 base from J, with 11 bases between. Germline assignment: CDR1 SGHVS and CDR2 FQNEAQ. CDR3 region: CASSLVFSRSNQPQHF. The DNA for the CDR3 is TGTGCCAGCAGCTTAGTGTTCAGCAGGAGCAATCAGCCCCAGCATTTT.

This chain joins TRBV6-6 and TRBJ1-5; unclear D gene. The germline CDR1 and CDR2 sequences are MNHNY and SVGAGI (reference sequence). The CDR3 runs 13 residues. V gave up 6 bases and J gave up 4 bases, with 10 bases separating them. The DNA for the CDR3 is TGTGCCAGCAGCATAGGCGGAAATCAGCCCCAGCATTTT. Its translation is CASSIGGNQPQHF.

The chain has TRBV4-1 and TRBJ1-5; D gene uncertain. V dropped 2 bases and J dropped 3 bases, with 14 bases sitting between them. Germline loops: CDR1 MGHRA, CDR2 YSYEKL. There are 16 residues in the CDR3. The DNA of the CDR3 is TGCGCCAGCAGCCAAAGGGAGAACTTAGCCAATCAGCCCCAGCATTTT. This sequence encodes CASSQRENLANQPQHF.

The rearrangement joins TRBV6-5 to TRBJ1-3; D possibly corresponds to TRBD1 (5 bases). This CDR3 has 14 residues. The germline gives CDR1 MNHEY, CDR2 SVGAGI. The CDR3 is CATRGSYSGNTIYF. The CDR3 region has the DNA TGTGCTACGCGGGGCAGCTACTCTGGAAACACCATATATTTT.

The chain is built from TRBV7-6 and TRBJ2-3; D remains ambiguous. This CDR3 comprises 11 residues. The V and J ends lost 5 bases and 3 bases respectively, with 3 bases between them. CDR1 and CDR2 from the germline V gene are SGHVS and FNYEAQ. The CDR3 sequence is CASSLTDTQYF. DNA for the CDR3: TGTGCCAGCAGCCTGACAGATACGCAGTATTTT.

The chain joins TRBV12-5 to TRBJ1-3; D possibly corresponds to TRBD1 (5 bases). The V gene lost 1 base and the J gene lost 5 bases, with 9 bases spanning the gap. The CDR3 is 14 amino acids. Looked up from germline, CDR1 is LGHNT and CDR2 is FRNRAP. The CDR3 DNA follows: TGTGCTAGTGGTTTGGGGGCAGGGCGAAACACCATATATTTT. The encoded protein is CASGLGAGRNTIYF.

The chain links TRBV6-1 to TRBJ1-5, with unresolved D. The CDR3 consists of 15 residues. The V end was cut by 1 base, the J end by 11 bases, with 18 bases between. Germline V gives CDR1 MNHNS, CDR2 SASEGT. The DNA of the CDR3 is TGTGCCAGCAGTGAAGGTTATGGCTCCCGGGGAGCCCAGCATTTT. It yields the protein CASSEGYGSRGAQHF.

The chain recombines TRBV9 with TRBJ1-5; the D is unclear. Trimming left V 0 bases short and J 6 bases short, with 13 bases between. The CDR3 consists of 15 residues. Germline values: CDR1 SGDLS, CDR2 YYNGEE. The CDR3 region is CASSVDVGSGQPQHF. For the CDR3, the DNA is TGTGCCAGCAGCGTAGATGTGGGGAGCGGTCAGCCCCAGCATTTT.